A single sample is the source of the 10 T cell receptor beta chains below, sequenced in a study of cytomegalovirus exposure and HLA in healthy donors. Vbeta (60) and Jbeta (13) primers were used in the PCR. Profiling relied on immunoSEQ multiplex PCR, and the TCRdb table lists in-frame clones only, not all of them. Of around 99,000 clones listed, over 75% were seen once; the top ten hold about 3.5%. The sequenced material came from PBMCs. All receptors derive from a man in his forties or fifties in good health and CMV-seronegative.

The chain employs TRBV6-1 and TRBJ2-1; possibly TRBD1 for D (5 bases). In germline, CDR1 is MNHNS, CDR2 SASEGT. Trimming pared 2 bases from V and 4 bases from J, leaving 9 bases between. CDR3 length: 14 amino acids. CDR3 residues: CASSESTVYNEQFF. The CDR3 coding sequence is TGTGCCAGCAGTGAATCGACAGTTTACAATGAGCAGTTCTTC.

This clone was seen only a few times. The chain employs TRBV28 and TRBJ2-7; TRBD1 might be the D (6 bases). The CDR3 is 13 residues long. Germline CDR1 is MDHEN and CDR2 is SYDVKM. Trimming cost V 2 bases and J 5 bases, with 10 bases left between them. CDR3 nucleotides: TGTGCCAGCAGTTTACCCGGACAGAACGAGCAGTACTTC. Its protein product is CASSLPGQNEQYF.

A few counts support this clone. The chain carries TRBV6-5 and TRBJ1-2, with D perhaps matching TRBD1 (5 bases). The length of the CDR3 is 12 residues. The V gene lost 2 bases and the J gene lost 8 bases, with 9 bases spanning the gap. The germline CDR1 and CDR2 sequences are MNHEY and SVGAGI. CDR3 DNA: TGTGCCAGCAGTTACGGGGGGAAGGGCTACACCTTC. Amino acids: CASSYGGKGYTF.

The chain links TRBV5-1 to TRBJ2-5, with D possibly being TRBD2 (6 bases). Germline V gene sequence: CDR1 SGHRS, CDR2 YFSETQ. There are 15 residues in the CDR3. Trimming pared 4 bases from V and 4 bases from J, leaving 17 bases between. This CDR3 is CASSVGPRRGETQYF. CDR3 nucleotide sequence: TGCGCCAGCAGCGTGGGACCCCGGAGGGGAGAGACCCAGTACTTC.

The V call is TRBV27, the J call TRBJ2-3, with a weak D call TRBD2 (6 bases). Germline-derived CDR1 and CDR2 are MNHEY and SMNVEV (reference sequence). The CDR3 has 15 residues. Trimming took off 4 bases at V and 1 base at J, with 12 bases between the two ends. The CDR3 DNA reads TGTGCCAGCAGTTCCCGGTGGGGGGGCACAGATACGCAGTATTTT. It specifies CASSSRWGGTDTQYF.

The rearrangement uses TRBV30 and TRBJ2-3; TRBD2 matches at 10 bases. The CDR3 length is 13 residues. With 3 bases clipped from V and 4 bases from J, the junction kept 1 base outside the gene matches. Germline V gene data show CDR1 as GTSNPN and CDR2 as SVGIG (reference sequence). As DNA, the CDR3 is TGTGCCTGGAGACTAGCGGGATCAGATACGCAGTATTTT. The encoded protein is CAWRLAGSDTQYF.

V is TRBV10-3 and J is TRBJ2-7; 8 bases fit TRBD1. The CDR3 runs to 12 residues. J gave up 5 bases and V 10 bases, and 7 bases lay outside the gene matches. Germline V gene data show CDR1 as ENHRY and CDR2 as SYGVKD. CDR3 nucleotide sequence: TGTGCCACCCAGGGGGCTTTCCACGAGCAGTACTTC. This gives the protein CATQGAFHEQYF.

This sequence joins TRBV9 and TRBJ1-1; 7 bases match TRBD1. Trimming took 3 bases from V and 1 from J; bases not matched to a gene: 3. Germline CDR1 is SGDLS and CDR2 is YYNGEE. The CDR3 totals 14 residues. CDR3 region: CASSAGQPNTEAFF. Here the CDR3 DNA reads TGTGCCAGCAGCGCGGGACAGCCGAACACTGAAGCTTTCTTT.

The chain is built from TRBV11-2 and TRBJ2-5; D gene uncertain. The V end lost 2 bases, the J end lost 4 bases, and 5 bases lay between the germline ends. The CDR3 consists of 12 residues. The germline V gene has CDR1 SGHAT and CDR2 FQNNGV. The DNA for the CDR3 is TGTGCCAGCAGCTTAAGCCGAGAGACCCAGTACTTC. Translated: CASSLSRETQYF.

The rearrangement links TRBV7-9 to TRBJ2-2, with TRBD1 identical over 9 bases. CDR1 and CDR2 from the germline V gene are SEHNR and FQNEAQ (reference sequence). J gave up 1 base and V 3 bases, and 3 bases lay outside the gene matches. This CDR3 spans 16 amino acids. The CDR3: CASSLGTGRNTGELFF. CDR3 nucleotide sequence: TGTGCCAGCAGCTTGGGGACAGGGCGGAACACCGGGGAGCTGTTTTTT.